This T cell receptor (beta chain) was identified in a study of Ad26.COV2.S vaccination and SARS-CoV-2 variants. Study-level background: A COV1001 Ad26.COV2.S trial-arm participant provided the sample. Regarding the study as a whole: Among vaccine recipients, spike-specific TCR breadth exceeded that of placebo recipients.

This CDR3 has 16 amino acids. Germline V CDR1 and CDR2: SGHTS, YDEGEE. Trimming stripped 4 bases from V and 0 bases from J, with 16 bases between. Libraries were prepared by immunoSEQ multiplex PCR; TCRdb keeps only in-frame clonotypes and omits some of them. There are 350,000 to 500,000 clones in the sample; 75% to 95% occur only once, and over 9% lies in the top ten. The treatment was: about 20 received Ad26.COV2.S at low or high dose, single or two shots; a few received placebo; per-sample allocation not given. The samples were gathered on day 63 after the first injection of vaccine or placebo. On this clone itself: Its antigen is currently unknown.

The specimen comprised peripheral blood, sampled in a trial of Ad26.COV2.S vaccine versus placebo. The chain combines TRBV5-8 with TRBJ2-5; tentatively, D is TRBD2 (6 bases). The TCR sequence derives from a person aged 18-60 years who received the Ad26.COV2.S COVID-19 vaccine or a placebo. The CDR3 nucleotides are TGTGCCAGCAGCCTCCGGAAGCGGGCGTACCAAGAGACCCAGTACTTC. Protein product: CASSLRKRAYQETQYF.